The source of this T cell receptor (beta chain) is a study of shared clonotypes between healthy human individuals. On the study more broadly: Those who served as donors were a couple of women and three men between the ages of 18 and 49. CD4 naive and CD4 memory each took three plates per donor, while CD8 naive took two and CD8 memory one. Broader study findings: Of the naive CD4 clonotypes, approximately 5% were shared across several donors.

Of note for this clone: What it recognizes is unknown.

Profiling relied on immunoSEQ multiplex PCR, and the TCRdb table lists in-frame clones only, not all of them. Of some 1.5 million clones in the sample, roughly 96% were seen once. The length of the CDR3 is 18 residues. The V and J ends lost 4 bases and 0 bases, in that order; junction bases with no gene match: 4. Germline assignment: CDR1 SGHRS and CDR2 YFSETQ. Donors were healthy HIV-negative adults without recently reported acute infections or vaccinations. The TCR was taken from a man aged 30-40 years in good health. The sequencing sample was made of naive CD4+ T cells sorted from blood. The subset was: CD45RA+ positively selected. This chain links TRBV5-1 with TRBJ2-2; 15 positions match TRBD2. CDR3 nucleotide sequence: TGCGCCAGCAGCCCCTGGACTAGCGGGAGGGCGAACACCGGGGAGCTGTTTTTT. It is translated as CASSPWTSGRANTGELFF.